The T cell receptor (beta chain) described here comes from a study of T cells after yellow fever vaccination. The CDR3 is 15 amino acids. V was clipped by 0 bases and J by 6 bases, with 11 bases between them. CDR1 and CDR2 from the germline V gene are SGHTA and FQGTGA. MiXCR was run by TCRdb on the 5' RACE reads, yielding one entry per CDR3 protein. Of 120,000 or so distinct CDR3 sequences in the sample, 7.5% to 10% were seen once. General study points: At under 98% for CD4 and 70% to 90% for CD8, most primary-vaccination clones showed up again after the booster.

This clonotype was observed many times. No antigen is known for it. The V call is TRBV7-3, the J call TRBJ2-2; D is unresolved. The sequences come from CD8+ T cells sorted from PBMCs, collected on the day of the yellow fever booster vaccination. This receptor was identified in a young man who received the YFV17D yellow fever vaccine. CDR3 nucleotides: TGTGCCAGCAGCTTAACATATACCCGCCCCGGGGAGCTGTTTTTT. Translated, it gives CASSLTYTRPGELFF.